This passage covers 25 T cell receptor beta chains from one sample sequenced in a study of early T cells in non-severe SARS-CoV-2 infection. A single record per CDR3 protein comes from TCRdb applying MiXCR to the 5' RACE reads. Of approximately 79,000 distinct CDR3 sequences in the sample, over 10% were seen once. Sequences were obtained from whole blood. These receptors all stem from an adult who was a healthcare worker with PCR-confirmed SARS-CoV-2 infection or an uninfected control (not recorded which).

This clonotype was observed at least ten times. This CDR3 is CASSLVMDRQETQYF. CDR3 nucleotides: TGTGCCAGCAGCTTAGTGATGGACAGGCAAGAGACCCAGTACTTC. This chain joins TRBV7-2 and TRBJ2-5; 7 positions match TRBD1. V trimming: 1 base; J trimming: 2 bases; junction bases outside the gene matches: 4. This CDR3 comprises 15 residues. Germline lookup yields CDR1 SGHTA and CDR2 FQGNSA.

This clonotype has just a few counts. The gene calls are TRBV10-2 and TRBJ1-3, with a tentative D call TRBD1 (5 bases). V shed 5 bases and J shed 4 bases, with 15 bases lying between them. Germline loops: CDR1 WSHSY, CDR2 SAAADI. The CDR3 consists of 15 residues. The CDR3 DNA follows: TGCGCCAGCAGTCCAGACAGCTTCCCGGGAAACACCATATATTTT. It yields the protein CASSPDSFPGNTIYF.

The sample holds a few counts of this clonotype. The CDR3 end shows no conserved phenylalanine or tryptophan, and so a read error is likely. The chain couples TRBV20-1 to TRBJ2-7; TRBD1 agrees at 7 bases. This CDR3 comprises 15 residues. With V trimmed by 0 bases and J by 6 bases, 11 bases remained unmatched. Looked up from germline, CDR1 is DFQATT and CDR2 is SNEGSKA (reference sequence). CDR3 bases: TGCAGTGCTAGAGATAGGAGTAGGGGGCTTGGCGAGCAGTACTCC. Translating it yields CSARDRSRGLGEQYS.

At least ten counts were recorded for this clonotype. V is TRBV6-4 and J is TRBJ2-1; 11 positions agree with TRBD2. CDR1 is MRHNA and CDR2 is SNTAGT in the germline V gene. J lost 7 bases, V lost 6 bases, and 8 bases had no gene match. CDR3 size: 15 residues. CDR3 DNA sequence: TGTGCCAGCAGCCCTACTAGCGGGGGAGGGAATGAGCAGTTCTTC. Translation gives CASSPTSGGGNEQFF.

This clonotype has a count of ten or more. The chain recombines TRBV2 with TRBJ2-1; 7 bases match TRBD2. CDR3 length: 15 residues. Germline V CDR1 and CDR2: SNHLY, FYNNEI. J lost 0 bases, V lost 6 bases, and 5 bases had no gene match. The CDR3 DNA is TGTGCCAGCAGCGCCGGGACTATCTCCTACAATGAGCAGTTCTTC. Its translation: CASSAGTISYNEQFF.

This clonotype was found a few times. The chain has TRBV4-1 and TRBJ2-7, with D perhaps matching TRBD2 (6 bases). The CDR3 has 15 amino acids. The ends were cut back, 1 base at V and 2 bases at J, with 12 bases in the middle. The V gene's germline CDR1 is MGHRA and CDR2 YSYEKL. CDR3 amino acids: CASSQVTDYTYEQYF. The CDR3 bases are TGCGCCAGCAGCCAAGTAACGGACTATACCTACGAGCAGTACTTC.

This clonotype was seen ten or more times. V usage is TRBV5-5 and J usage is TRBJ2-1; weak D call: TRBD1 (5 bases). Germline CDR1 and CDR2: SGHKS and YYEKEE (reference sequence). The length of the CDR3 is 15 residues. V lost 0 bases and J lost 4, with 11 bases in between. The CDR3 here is CASSLGPTVYNEQFF. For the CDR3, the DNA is TGTGCCAGCAGCTTGGGCCCGACAGTTTACAATGAGCAGTTCTTC.

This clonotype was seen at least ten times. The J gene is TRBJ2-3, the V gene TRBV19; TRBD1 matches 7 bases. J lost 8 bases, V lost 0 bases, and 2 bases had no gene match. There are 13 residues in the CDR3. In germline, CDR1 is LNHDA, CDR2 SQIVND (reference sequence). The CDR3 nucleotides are TGTGCCAGTAGTATAGACCCAGGGGGTACGCAGTATTTT. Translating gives CASSIDPGGTQYF.

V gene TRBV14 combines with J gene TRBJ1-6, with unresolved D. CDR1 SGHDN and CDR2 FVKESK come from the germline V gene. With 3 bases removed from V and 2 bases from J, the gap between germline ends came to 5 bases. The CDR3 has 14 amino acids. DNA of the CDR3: TGTGCCAGCAGCCATGGAGCCTATAATTCACCCCTCCACTTT. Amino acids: CASSHGAYNSPLHF.

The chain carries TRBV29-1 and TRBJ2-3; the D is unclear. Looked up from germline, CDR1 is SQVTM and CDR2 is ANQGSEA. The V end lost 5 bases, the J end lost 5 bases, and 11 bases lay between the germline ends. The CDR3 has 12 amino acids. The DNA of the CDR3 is TGCAGCGTTACCACCTGGGGAGATACGCAGTATTTT. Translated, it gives CSVTTWGDTQYF.

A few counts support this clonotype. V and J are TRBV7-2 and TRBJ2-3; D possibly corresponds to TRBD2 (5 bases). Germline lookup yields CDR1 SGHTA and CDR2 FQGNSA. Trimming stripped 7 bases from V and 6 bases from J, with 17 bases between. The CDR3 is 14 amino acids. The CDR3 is CASTRRSGLDTQYF. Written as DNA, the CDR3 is TGTGCCAGCACCCGGAGGAGTGGGCTGGATACGCAGTATTTT.

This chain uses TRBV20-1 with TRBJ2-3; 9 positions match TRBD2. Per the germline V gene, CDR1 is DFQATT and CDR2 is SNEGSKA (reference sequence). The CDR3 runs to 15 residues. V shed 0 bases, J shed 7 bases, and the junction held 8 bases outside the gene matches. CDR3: CSAREERGAGNTQYF. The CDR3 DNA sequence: TGCAGTGCTAGAGAGGAGCGGGGGGCCGGGAATACGCAGTATTTT.

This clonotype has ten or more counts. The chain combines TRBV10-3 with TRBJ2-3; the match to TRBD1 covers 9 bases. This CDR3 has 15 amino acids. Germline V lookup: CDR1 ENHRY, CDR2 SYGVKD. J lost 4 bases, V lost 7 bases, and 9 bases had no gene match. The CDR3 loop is CAITKGTGRSDTQYF. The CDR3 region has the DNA TGTGCCATCACAAAAGGGACAGGGAGGTCAGATACGCAGTATTTT.

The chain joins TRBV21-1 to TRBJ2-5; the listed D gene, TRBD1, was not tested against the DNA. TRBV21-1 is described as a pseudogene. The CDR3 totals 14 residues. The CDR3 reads CASTSGHRQETQYF. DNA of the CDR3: TGTGCCAGCACCTCCGGGCACCGCCAAGAGACCCAGTACTTC.

CDR3 nucleotide sequence: TGTGCCAGCATCGGGGGTAATGAGCAGTTCTTC. The encoded protein is CASIGGNEQFF. The chain couples TRBV7-2 to TRBJ2-1, with D possibly being TRBD2 (6 bases). The germline V gene encodes CDR1 SGHTA and CDR2 FQGNSA. Trimming shortened V by 7 bases and J by 7 bases, and 8 bases separated the two germline ends. This CDR3 has 11 amino acids.

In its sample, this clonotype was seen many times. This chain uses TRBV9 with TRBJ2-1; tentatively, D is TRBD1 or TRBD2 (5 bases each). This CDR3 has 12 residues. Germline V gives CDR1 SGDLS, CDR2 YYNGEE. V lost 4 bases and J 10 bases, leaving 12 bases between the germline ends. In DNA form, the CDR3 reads TGTGCCAGCAGCTCCCAGAGGGGCGAGCAGTTCTTC. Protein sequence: CASSSQRGEQFF.

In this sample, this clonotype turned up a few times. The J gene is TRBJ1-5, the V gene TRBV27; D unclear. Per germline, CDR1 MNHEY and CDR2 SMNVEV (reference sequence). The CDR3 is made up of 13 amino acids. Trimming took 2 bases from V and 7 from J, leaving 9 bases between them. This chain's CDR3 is CASSLGELQPQHF. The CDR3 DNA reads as TGTGCCAGCAGTTTAGGAGAGCTCCAGCCCCAGCATTTT.

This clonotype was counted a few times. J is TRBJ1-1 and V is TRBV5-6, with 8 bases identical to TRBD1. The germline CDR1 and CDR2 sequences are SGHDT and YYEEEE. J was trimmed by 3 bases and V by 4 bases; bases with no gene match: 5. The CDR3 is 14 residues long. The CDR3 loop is CASSQGQGYTEAFF. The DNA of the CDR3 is TGTGCCAGCAGCCAAGGACAGGGATACACTGAAGCTTTCTTT.

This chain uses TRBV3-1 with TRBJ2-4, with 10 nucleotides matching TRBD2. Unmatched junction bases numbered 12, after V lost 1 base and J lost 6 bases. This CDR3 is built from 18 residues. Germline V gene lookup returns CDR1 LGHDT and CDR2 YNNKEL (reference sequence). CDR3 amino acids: CASSQVRILASGRNIQYF. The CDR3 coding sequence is TGTGCCAGCAGCCAAGTGAGGATTTTGGCTAGCGGGAGAAACATTCAGTACTTC.

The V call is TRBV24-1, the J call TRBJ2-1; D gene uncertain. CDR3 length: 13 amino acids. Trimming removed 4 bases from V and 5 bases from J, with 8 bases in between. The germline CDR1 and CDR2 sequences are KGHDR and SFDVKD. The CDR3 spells CATSEDGNNEQFF. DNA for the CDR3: TGTGCCACCAGTGAGGACGGCAACAATGAGCAGTTCTTC.

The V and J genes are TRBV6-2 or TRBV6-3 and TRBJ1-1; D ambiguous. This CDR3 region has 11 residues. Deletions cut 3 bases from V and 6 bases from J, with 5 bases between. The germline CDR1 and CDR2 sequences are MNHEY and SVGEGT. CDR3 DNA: TGTGCCAGCAGTTATTACGCTGAAGCTTTCTTT. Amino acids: CASSYYAEAFF.

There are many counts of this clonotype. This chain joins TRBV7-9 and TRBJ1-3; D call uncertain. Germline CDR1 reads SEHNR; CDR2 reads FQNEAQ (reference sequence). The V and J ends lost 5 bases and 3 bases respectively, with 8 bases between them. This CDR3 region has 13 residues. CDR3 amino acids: CASSPGSGNTIYF. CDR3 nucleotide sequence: TGTGCCAGCAGCCCGGGCAGTGGAAACACCATATATTTT. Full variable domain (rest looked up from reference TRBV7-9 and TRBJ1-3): DTGVSQNPRHKITKRGQNVTFRCDPISEHNRLYWYRQTLGQGPEFLTYFQNEAQLEKSRLLSDRFSAERPKGSFSTLEIQRTEQGDSAMYLCASSPGSGNTIYFGEGSWLTVV.

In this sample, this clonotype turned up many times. CDR3 sequence (DNA): TGTGCCACCAGTAACGGATACGAGCAGTACTTC. Its protein product is CATSNGYEQYF. This chain joins TRBV24-1 and TRBJ2-7; no firm D call. Trimming removed 6 bases at V and 4 bases at J, with 6 bases between. The CDR3 is 11 amino acids. Looked up from germline, CDR1 is KGHDR and CDR2 is SFDVKD.

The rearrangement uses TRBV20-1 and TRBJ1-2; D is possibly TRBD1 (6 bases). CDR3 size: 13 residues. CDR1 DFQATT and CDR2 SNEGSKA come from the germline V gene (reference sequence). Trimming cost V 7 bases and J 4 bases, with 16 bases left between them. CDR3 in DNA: TGCAGTGGTGGGGGCCCACCTTTCTATGGCTACACCTTC. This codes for CSGGGPPFYGYTF.

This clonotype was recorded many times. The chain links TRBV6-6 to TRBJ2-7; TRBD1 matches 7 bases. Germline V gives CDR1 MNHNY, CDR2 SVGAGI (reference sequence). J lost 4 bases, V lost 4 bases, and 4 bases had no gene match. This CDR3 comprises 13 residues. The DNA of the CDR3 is TGTGCCAGCAGTTCGAACAGGGGATACGAGCAGTACTTC. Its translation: CASSSNRGYEQYF.